Listed below are T cell receptor beta chains from one sample, sequenced in a study of T cells in localized non-small cell lung cancer. Sequencing used immunoSEQ multiplex PCR; TCRdb keeps in-frame clones, though not all of them. The sample carries about 52,000 clones, about 78% recorded once. Sequencing used PBMCs, obtained before any cancer treatment. The receptors here all came from a woman between 35 and 75 years old with stage II lung adenocarcinoma. CDR3s include the opening cysteine and the closing phenylalanine or tryptophan. A D gene is named only where the DNA matches it firmly. The size of a clone is reported for some rows only, either as once, few or many, or as a class for expanded clones.

v_call	j_call	clone_size	d_call	cdr3_aa	cdr3_nt
TRBV7-8	TRBJ2-3	NA	NA	CASSYRLTDTQYF	TGTGCCAGCAGTTACCGGCTCACAGATACGCAGTATTTT
TRBV4-3	TRBJ1-1	NA	NA	CASSQWGTEAFF	TGCGCCAGCAGCCAATGGGGCACTGAAGCTTTCTTT
TRBV5-1	TRBJ1-2	few	TRBD1	CASSLGTGVYGYTF	TGCGCCAGCAGCTTGGGGACAGGGGTCTATGGCTACACCTTC
TRBV29-1	TRBJ2-4	once	NA	CSVVYRGDIQYF	TGCAGCGTTGTTTATCGAGGGGACATTCAGTACTTC
TRBV9	TRBJ2-5	NA	NA	CASSGPSGTHQETQYF	TGTGCCAGCAGCGGCCCCTCCGGGACACACCAAGAGACCCAGTACTTC
TRBV21-1	TRBJ1-5	NA	NA	CASRHPGQPQHF	TGTGCCAGCAGACACCCCGGTCAGCCCCAGCATTTT
TRBV9	TRBJ2-1	NA	NA	CASSGRRVPTNEQFF	TGTGCCAGCAGCGGCCGCAGGGTGCCAACCAATGAGCAGTTCTTC
TRBV2	TRBJ2-3	NA	TRBD2	CASSVVRAGGTDTQYF	TGTGCCAGCAGTGTGGTGAGAGCGGGGGGCACAGATACGCAGTATTTT
TRBV25-1	TRBJ2-6	NA	NA	CASRDSLSEANVLTF	TGTGCCAGCAGGGACAGCCTCTCTGAGGCCAACGTCCTGACTTTC
TRBV6-4	TRBJ2-3	few	NA	CASSLTGEADTQYF	TGTGCCAGCAGCCTGACGGGGGAGGCAGATACGCAGTATTTT